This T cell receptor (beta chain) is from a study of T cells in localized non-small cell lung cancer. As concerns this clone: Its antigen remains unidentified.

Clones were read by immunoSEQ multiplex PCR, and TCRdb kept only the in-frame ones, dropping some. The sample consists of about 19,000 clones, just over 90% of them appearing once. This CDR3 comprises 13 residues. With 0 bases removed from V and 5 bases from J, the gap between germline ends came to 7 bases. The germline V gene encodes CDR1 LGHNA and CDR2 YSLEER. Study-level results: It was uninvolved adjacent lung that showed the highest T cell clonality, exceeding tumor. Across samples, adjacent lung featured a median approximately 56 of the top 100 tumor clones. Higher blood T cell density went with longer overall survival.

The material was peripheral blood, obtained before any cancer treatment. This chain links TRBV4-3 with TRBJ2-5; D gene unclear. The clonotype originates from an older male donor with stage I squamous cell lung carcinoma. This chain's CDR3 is CASSQDVGETQYF. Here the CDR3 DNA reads TGCGCCAGCAGCCAAGATGTGGGGGAGACCCAGTACTTC.